This T cell receptor beta chain was retrieved from a study of T cell responses to AZD1222 COVID-19 vaccine. Study-level points and caveats: Researchers report vaccine-associated CD4 TCRs spanning spike, with dominance at 160-218 and 743-854. In the spike-specific TCR repertoire, nearly half reportedly target unmutated variant regions.

Clones were sequenced by immunoSEQ multiplex PCR, and TCRdb holds only the in-frame ones, with some missing. Of about 92,000 clones detected, about nine tenths appear once; the ten largest clones hold roughly 10%. About this clone: The antigen is not known.

The CDR3 has 14 amino acids. The V gene's germline CDR1 is LNHDA and CDR2 SQIVND (reference sequence). V was trimmed by 6 bases and J by 4 bases, leaving 15 bases between them. The chain employs TRBV19 and TRBJ1-1, with D possibly being TRBD1 (5 bases). Sequenced here: peripheral blood, sampled on day 0 of AZD1222 vaccination. The TCR sequence derives from an adult in good health. The CDR3 DNA follows: TGTGCCAGTAGATGGGACCGTATGTCCACTGAAGCTTTCTTT. It specifies CASRWDRMSTEAFF.